The 7 T cell receptor beta chains given below trace back to one sample, sequenced in a study of T cell responses to AZD1222 COVID-19 vaccine. TCRdb keeps only in-frame clones here, not all; method: immunoSEQ multiplex PCR. The sample lists 150,000 or so clones, approximately 91% occurring once. This sample comprised peripheral blood, obtained 28 days after the second AZD1222 dose. The receptors were gathered from an adult who received the AZD1222 COVID-19 vaccine.

V usage is TRBV24-1 and J usage is TRBJ2-2; the match to TRBD1 covers 7 bases. CDR3 length equals 15 residues. CDR1 and CDR2 from the germline V gene are KGHDR and SFDVKD. Losses at the gene ends were 6 bases for V and 3 bases for J; bases not matched to a gene: 6. The CDR3 is CATSLQGVDTGELFF. CDR3 DNA: TGTGCCACCAGTCTTCAGGGGGTCGACACCGGGGAGCTGTTTTTT.

A few counts support this clone. The V gene is TRBV7-9, the J gene TRBJ2-7; D may correspond to TRBD1 or TRBD2 (5 bases each). V dropped 4 bases and J dropped 3 bases, with 13 bases sitting between them. The germline V gene has CDR1 SEHNR and CDR2 FQNEAQ (reference sequence). This CDR3 comprises 14 residues. CDR3 nucleotides: TGTGCCAGCAGCTACTCCGGGACGAACTACGAGCAGTACTTC. It yields the protein CASSYSGTNYEQYF.

The chain employs TRBV5-1 and TRBJ1-1, with 9 bases fitting TRBD1. J was trimmed by 2 bases and V by 0 bases; bases with no gene match: 2. Germline lookup yields CDR1 SGHRS and CDR2 YFSETQ. CDR3 length equals 15 residues. For the CDR3, the DNA is TGCGCCAGCAGCTTGGGGGACAGGGAAAACACTGAAGCTTTCTTT. Translated, it gives CASSLGDRENTEAFF.

The genes are TRBV19 and TRBJ2-5; TRBD1 matches at 9 bases. The CDR3 loop spans 15 amino acids. CDR1 is LNHDA and CDR2 is SQIVND in the germline V gene (reference sequence). V trimming: 7 bases; J trimming: 4 bases; junction bases outside the gene matches: 10. DNA for the CDR3: TGTGCCAGTACCAACCAGGGACAGGGCGGAGAGACCCAGTACTTC. Protein product: CASTNQGQGGETQYF. The entire variable domain, with the rest obtained from reference TRBV19 and TRBJ2-5, is as follows: DGGITQSPKYLFRKEGQNVTLSCEQNLNHDAMYWYRQDPGQGLRLIYYSQIVNDFQKGDIAEGYSVSREKKESFPLTVTSAQKNPTAFYLCASTNQGQGGETQYFGPGTRLLVL.

This chain connects TRBV7-2 to TRBJ1-1; perhaps TRBD1 as D (6 bases). This CDR3 region has 12 residues. The V end lost 5 bases, the J end lost 8 bases, and 12 bases lay between the germline ends. Germline V lookup: CDR1 SGHTA, CDR2 FQGNSA. CDR3 bases: TGTGCCAGCAGCATCTCCGGGACAGAAGCTTTCTTT. As protein: CASSISGTEAFF.

The V gene is TRBV3-1 (or the pseudogene TRBV3-2), the J gene TRBJ2-7; no reliable D call. Per the germline V gene, CDR1 is LGHDT and CDR2 is YNNKEL (reference sequence). The CDR3 has 16 residues. Trimming cost V 0 bases and J 6 bases, with 18 bases left between them. Here the CDR3 reads CASSQDSSVLLPEQYF. In nucleotides, the CDR3 is TGTGCCAGCAGCCAAGACTCGTCCGTCCTCCTTCCCGAGCAGTACTTC.

This clone appeared a few times. J is TRBJ2-1 and V is TRBV19, with TRBD2 as a possible D gene (6 bases). The CDR3 spans 14 residues. V gave up 4 bases and J gave up 6 bases, with 13 bases separating them. The germline V gene encodes CDR1 LNHDA and CDR2 SQIVND (reference sequence). The CDR3 loop reads CASSRMGGGNEQFF. DNA of the CDR3: TGTGCCAGTAGTAGGATGGGGGGTGGCAATGAGCAGTTCTTC.